Each of the 19 T cell receptor beta chains below was sequenced from the same sample in a study of T cell changes during pregnancy in multiple sclerosis. The assay was immunoSEQ multiplex PCR, and TCRdb's table has in-frame clones only and misses some. The data show approximately 60,000 clones, about 92% seen once. The sequencing here drew on peripheral blood, taken in the third trimester of pregnancy. The receptors here all came from a female donor in good health, enrolled as a control in a pregnancy study.

The gene calls are TRBV6-5 and TRBJ1-4; 7 nucleotides align to TRBD1. CDR1 is MNHEY and CDR2 is SVGAGI in the germline V gene. This CDR3 region has 12 residues. Unmatched junction bases numbered 2, after V lost 6 bases and J lost 7 bases. CDR3 sequence reads: CASRRQGEKLFF. For the CDR3, the DNA is TGTGCCAGCAGAAGACAGGGTGAAAAACTGTTTTTT.

The rearrangement uses TRBV6-5 and TRBJ2-7, with a tentative D call TRBD2 (5 bases). This CDR3 has 15 amino acids. Germline CDR1 reads MNHEY; CDR2 reads SVGAGI. V was clipped by 2 bases and J by 3 bases, with 14 bases between them. CDR3 in amino acids: CASSYVRGSNYEQYF. In DNA, the CDR3 is TGTGCCAGCAGTTACGTCCGGGGATCCAACTACGAGCAGTACTTC.

This clone was seen a handful of times. The chain links TRBV15 to TRBJ1-5; 10 bases align to TRBD1. The V gene end was trimmed by 1 base and the J gene end by 4 bases; junction bases not matched to a gene: 7. The CDR3 length is 17 residues. The germline CDR1 and CDR2 sequences are LNHNV and YYDKDF (reference sequence). CDR3 nucleotides: TGTGCCACCAGCAGAGTAGGGACAGGGGCAGATAATCAGCCCCAGCATTTT. Translated: CATSRVGTGADNQPQHF. The whole variable domain, remainder taken from reference TRBV15 and TRBJ1-5, is DAMVIQNPRYQVTQFGKPVTLSCSQTLNHNVMYWYQQKSSQAPKLLFHYYDKDFNNEADTPDNFQSRRPNTSFCFLDIRSPGLGDTAMYLCATSRVGTGADNQPQHFGDGTRLSIL.

The gene calls are TRBV5-1 and TRBJ2-1; 9 nucleotides line up with TRBD2. CDR3 size: 15 residues. J lost 3 bases, V lost 4 bases, and 5 bases had no gene match. CDR1 SGHRS and CDR2 YFSETQ come from the germline V gene. The CDR3 reads CASSDAGGLYNEQFF. The DNA for the CDR3 is TGCGCCAGCAGCGACGCGGGGGGGCTCTACAATGAGCAGTTCTTC.

The CDR3 is CSAGDRPETQYF. CDR3 sequence (DNA): TGCAGCGCCGGAGACAGACCAGAGACCCAGTACTTC. V is TRBV29-1 and J is TRBJ2-5; a weak D match, TRBD1 (5 bases). Germline assignment: CDR1 SQVTM and CDR2 ANQGSEA. The CDR3 spans 12 residues. V was trimmed by 7 bases and J by 4 bases, leaving 13 bases between them. The full variable domain, in which reference TRBV29-1 and TRBJ2-5 provide the parts outside the CDR3, is SAVISQKPSRDICQRGTSLTIQCQVDSQVTMMFWYRQQPGQSLTLIATANQGSEATYESGFVIDKFPISRPNLTFSTLTVSNMSPEDSSIYLCSAGDRPETQYFGPGTRLLVL.

The gene calls are TRBV19 and TRBJ2-1; perhaps TRBD2 as D (5 bases). With 7 bases removed from V and 8 bases from J, the gap between germline ends came to 18 bases. Per the germline V gene, CDR1 is LNHDA and CDR2 is SQIVND (reference sequence). The CDR3 runs 14 residues. The CDR3 region is CASKKAAGADEQFF. The DNA for the CDR3 is TGTGCCAGTAAGAAAGCGGCCGGAGCGGATGAGCAGTTCTTC. The full variable domain, rest sourced from reference TRBV19 and TRBJ2-1, is DGGITQSPKYLFRKEGQNVTLSCEQNLNHDAMYWYRQDPGQGLRLIYYSQIVNDFQKGDIAEGYSVSREKKESFPLTVTSAQKNPTAFYLCASKKAAGADEQFFGPGTRLTVL.

The rearrangement links TRBV6-5 to TRBJ2-3, with 8 bases that match TRBD2. CDR1 is MNHEY, CDR2 SVGAGI, per germline. The CDR3 totals 16 residues. V shed 0 bases, J shed 3 bases, and the junction held 5 bases outside the gene matches. In DNA, the CDR3 is TGTGCCAGCAGTTACTCAGCGGGGGTGGGGACAGATACGCAGTATTTT. Amino acids: CASSYSAGVGTDTQYF.

This clone was seen a single time. The rearrangement links TRBV5-1 to TRBJ2-7; TRBD2 aligns across 10 bases. There are 14 residues in the CDR3. CDR1 is SGHRS and CDR2 is YFSETQ in the germline V gene. J was trimmed by 7 bases and V by 4 bases; bases with no gene match: 8. CDR3 DNA: TGCGCCAGCAGCGCCCCGGGACTAGCGTCGGAGCAGTACTTC. This translates into CASSAPGLASEQYF.

The chain combines TRBV7-6 with TRBJ1-2, with D maybe TRBD1 (5 bases). CDR3 length: 15 residues. V was shortened by 1 base and J by 3 bases, with 12 bases between the two germline ends. Germline V gene lookup returns CDR1 SGHVS and CDR2 FNYEAQ. CDR3 in amino acids: CASSLVLGGDYGYTF. CDR3 DNA sequence: TGTGCCAGCAGCTTAGTCCTCGGGGGGGACTATGGCTACACCTTC.

This chain joins TRBV27 and TRBJ2-1; 9 nucleotides line up with TRBD1. Germline V lookup: CDR1 MNHEY, CDR2 SMNVEV (reference sequence). The CDR3 spans 14 residues. The J segment lost 7 bases and the V segment lost 7 bases, leaving 8 bases of the junction unmatched. The DNA for the CDR3 is TGTGCCAGCACCCTAAGACAGGGGGTGAATGAGCAGTTCTTC. Translating it yields CASTLRQGVNEQFF.

The J gene is TRBJ1-4, the V gene TRBV30; tentative D call: TRBD1 (5 bases). Germline V gene lookup returns CDR1 GTSNPN and CDR2 SVGIG (reference sequence). V was shortened by 7 bases and J by 8 bases, with 23 bases between the two germline ends. The length of the CDR3 is 15 residues. The CDR3: CASLLGRARPEKLFF. The DNA for the CDR3 is TGTGCCTCCCTCCTCGGCAGGGCCCGGCCCGAAAAACTGTTTTTT.

Of note for this clone: This sample includes further DNA sequences coding for the same CDR3. This sequence joins TRBV6-1 and TRBJ1-1; D might be TRBD1 (5 bases). The CDR3 extends over 19 amino acids. The germline gives CDR1 MNHNS, CDR2 SASEGT. Trimming pared 2 bases from V and 1 base from J, leaving 23 bases between. The CDR3 DNA reads as TGTGCCAGCAGTGAAAGGTTAGGGCAGGGAAAAGGTTGGAACACTGAAGCTTTCTTT. Protein sequence: CASSERLGQGKGWNTEAFF.

The chain uses TRBV13 and TRBJ1-1; TRBD1 is a possible D gene (6 bases). Germline loops: CDR1 PRHDT, CDR2 FYEKMQ (reference sequence). V was trimmed by 3 bases and J by 1 base, leaving 6 bases between them. CDR3 length equals 13 residues. The CDR3 DNA reads TGTGCCAGCAGCTTGACAGGGAACACTGAAGCTTTCTTT. Residues: CASSLTGNTEAFF. Together with reference TRBV13 and TRBJ1-1, the CDR3 gives the full variable domain: AAGVIQSPRHLIKEKRETATLKCYPIPRHDTVYWYQQGPGQDPQFLISFYEKMQSDKGSIPDRFSAQQFSDYHSELNMSSLELGDSALYFCASSLTGNTEAFFGQGTRLTVV.

This chain joins TRBV30 and TRBJ1-6; no clear D gene. Germline V gene lookup returns CDR1 GTSNPN and CDR2 SVGIG (reference sequence). The CDR3 consists of 13 residues. V lost 4 bases and J 9 bases, leaving 13 bases between the germline ends. CDR3 nucleotides: TGTGCCTGGAACCAGGAAAGTAGTTCACCCCTCCACTTT. Protein product: CAWNQESSSPLHF.

This chain links TRBV9 with TRBJ1-2; 8 bases are a match to TRBD1. Trimming cost V 3 bases and J 1 base; bases outside gene matches: 5. Germline CDR1 SGDLS, CDR2 YYNGEE. The CDR3 has 15 amino acids. The CDR3 sequence is CASSARQGNNYGYTF. The CDR3 DNA sequence: TGTGCCAGCAGCGCGCGACAGGGGAATAACTATGGCTACACCTTC.

V and J are TRBV6-5 and TRBJ1-1, with TRBD1 matching over 8 bases. The CDR3 length is 15 residues. The J segment lost 6 bases and the V segment lost 0 bases, leaving 6 bases of the junction unmatched. Germline V gene data show CDR1 as MNHEY and CDR2 as SVGAGI. Here the CDR3 DNA reads TGTGCCAGCAGTTACTCCCGACAGGGGAGCGCTGAAGCTTTCTTT. It specifies CASSYSRQGSAEAFF.

The rearrangement links TRBV30 to TRBJ1-4, with D possibly TRBD1 on 6 matching bases. V shed 0 bases and J shed 10 bases, with 9 bases lying between them. This CDR3 has 12 amino acids. Per the germline V gene, CDR1 is GTSNPN and CDR2 is SVGIG (reference sequence). CDR3 in amino acids: CAWSVGGVKLFF. CDR3 in DNA: TGTGCCTGGAGTGTAGGGGGGGTAAAACTGTTTTTT. Based on the CDR3 plus reference TRBV30 and TRBJ1-4, the full variable domain is SQTIHQWPATLVQPVGSPLSLECTVEGTSNPNLYWYRQAAGRGLQLLFYSVGIGQISSEVPQNLSASRPQDRQFILSSKKLLLSDSGFYLCAWSVGGVKLFFGSGTQLSVL.

The rearrangement uses TRBV9 and TRBJ2-1; perhaps TRBD2 as D (6 bases). This CDR3 is built from 16 residues. Per the germline V gene, CDR1 is SGDLS and CDR2 is YYNGEE. Trimming took 1 base from V and 2 from J, leaving 13 bases between them. The CDR3 nucleotides read TGTGCCAGCAGCGTAAATCCGGAGGGCCCCTACAATGAGCAGTTCTTC. This encodes CASSVNPEGPYNEQFF.

The genes are TRBV30 and TRBJ1-4; 11 nucleotides line up with TRBD1. V shed 7 bases, J shed 9 bases, and the junction held 1 base outside the gene matches. The CDR3 contains 11 residues. Germline CDR1 GTSNPN, CDR2 SVGIG (reference sequence). The CDR3 DNA sequence: TGTGCCTTGGACAGGGGGCAAAAACTGTTTTTT. Translated, it gives CALDRGQKLFF.